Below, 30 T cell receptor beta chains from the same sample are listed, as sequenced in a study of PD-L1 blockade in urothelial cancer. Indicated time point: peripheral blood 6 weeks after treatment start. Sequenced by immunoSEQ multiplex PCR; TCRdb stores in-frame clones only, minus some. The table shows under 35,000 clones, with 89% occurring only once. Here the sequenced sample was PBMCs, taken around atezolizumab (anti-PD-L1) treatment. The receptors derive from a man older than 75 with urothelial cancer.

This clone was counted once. The CDR3 loop reads CASSSGLADYNEQFF. For the CDR3, the DNA is TGCGCCAGCAGCTCCGGACTAGCGGACTACAATGAGCAGTTCTTC. V usage is TRBV5-1 and J usage is TRBJ2-1; TRBD2 matches at 10 bases. The CDR3 runs 15 residues. Germline V lookup: CDR1 SGHRS, CDR2 YFSETQ. V dropped 3 bases and J dropped 3; count of bases not matched to a gene: 3. Complete variable domain (other parts from reference TRBV5-1 and TRBJ2-1): KAGVTQTPRYLIKTRGQQVTLSCSPISGHRSVSWYQQTPGQGLQFLFEYFSETQRNKGNFPGRFSGRQFSNSRSEMNVSTLELGDSALYLCASSSGLADYNEQFFGPGTRLTVL.

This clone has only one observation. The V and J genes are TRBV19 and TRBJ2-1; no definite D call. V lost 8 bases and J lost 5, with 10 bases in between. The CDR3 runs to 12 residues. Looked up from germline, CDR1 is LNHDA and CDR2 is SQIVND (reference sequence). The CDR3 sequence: CASYNRNNEQFF. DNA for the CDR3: TGTGCCAGTTATAACAGAAACAATGAGCAGTTCTTC. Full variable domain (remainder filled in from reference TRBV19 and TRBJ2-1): DGGITQSPKYLFRKEGQNVTLSCEQNLNHDAMYWYRQDPGQGLRLIYYSQIVNDFQKGDIAEGYSVSREKKESFPLTVTSAQKNPTAFYLCASYNRNNEQFFGPGTRLTVL.

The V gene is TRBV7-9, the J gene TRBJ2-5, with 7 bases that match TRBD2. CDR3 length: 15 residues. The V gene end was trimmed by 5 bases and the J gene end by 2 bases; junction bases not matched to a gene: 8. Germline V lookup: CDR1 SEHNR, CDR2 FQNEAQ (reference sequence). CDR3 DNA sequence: TGTGCCAGCAGCGTTGGTGGGGGGGATCAAGAGACCCAGTACTTC. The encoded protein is CASSVGGGDQETQYF.

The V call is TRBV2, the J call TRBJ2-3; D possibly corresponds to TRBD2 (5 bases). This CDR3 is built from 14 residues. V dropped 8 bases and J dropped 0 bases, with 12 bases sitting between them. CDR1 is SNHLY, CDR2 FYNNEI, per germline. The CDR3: CASRYPGSTDTQYF. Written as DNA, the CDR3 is TGTGCCAGCCGATATCCGGGGAGCACAGATACGCAGTATTTT. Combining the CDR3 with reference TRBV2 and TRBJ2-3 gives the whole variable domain EPEVTQTPSHQVTQMGQEVILRCVPISNHLYFYWYRQILGQKVEFLVSFYNNEISEKSEIFDDQFSVERPDGSNFTLKIRSTKLEDSAMYFCASRYPGSTDTQYFGPGTRLTVL.

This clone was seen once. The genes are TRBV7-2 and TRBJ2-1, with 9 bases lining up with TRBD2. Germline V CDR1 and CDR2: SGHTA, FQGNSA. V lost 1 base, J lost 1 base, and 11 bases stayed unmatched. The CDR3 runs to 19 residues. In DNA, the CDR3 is TGTGCCAGCAGCTTAGGAGGCGGGAGGGTAGGACGGTCCTACAATGAGCAGTTCTTC. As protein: CASSLGGGRVGRSYNEQFF.

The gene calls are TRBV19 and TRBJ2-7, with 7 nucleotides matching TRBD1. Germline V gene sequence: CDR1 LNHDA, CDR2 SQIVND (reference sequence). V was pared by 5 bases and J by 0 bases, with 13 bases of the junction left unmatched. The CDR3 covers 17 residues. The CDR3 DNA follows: TGTGCCAGTAGTTGGAGACAGGGAGCCAGCACCTCCTACGAGCAGTACTTC. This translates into CASSWRQGASTSYEQYF.

DNA for the CDR3: TGTGCCATTTCTAGCGGGTACGAGCAGTTCTTC. As protein: CAISSGYEQFF. The chain couples TRBV10-3 to TRBJ2-1; TRBD2 agrees at 8 bases. This CDR3 is built from 11 residues. The trim removed 9 bases at V and 10 bases at J, leaving 5 bases unmatched. Germline loops: CDR1 ENHRY, CDR2 SYGVKD.

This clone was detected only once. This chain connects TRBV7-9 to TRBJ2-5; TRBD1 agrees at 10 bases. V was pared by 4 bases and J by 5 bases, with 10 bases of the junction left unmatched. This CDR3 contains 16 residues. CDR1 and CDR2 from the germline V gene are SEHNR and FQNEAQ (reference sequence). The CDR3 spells CASSSHKTGGMETQYF. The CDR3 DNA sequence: TGTGCCAGCAGCTCCCACAAGACAGGGGGCATGGAGACCCAGTACTTC. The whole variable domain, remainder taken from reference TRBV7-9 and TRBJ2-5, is DTGVSQNPRHKITKRGQNVTFRCDPISEHNRLYWYRQTLGQGPEFLTYFQNEAQLEKSRLLSDRFSAERPKGSFSTLEIQRTEQGDSAMYLCASSSHKTGGMETQYFGPGTRLLVL.

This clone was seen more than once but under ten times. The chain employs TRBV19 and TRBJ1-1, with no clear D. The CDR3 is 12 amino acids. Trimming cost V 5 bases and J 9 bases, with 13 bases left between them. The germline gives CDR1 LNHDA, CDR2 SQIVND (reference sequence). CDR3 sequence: CASSYRNSQAFF. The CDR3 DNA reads TGTGCCAGTAGTTACCGGAACAGTCAAGCTTTCTTT.

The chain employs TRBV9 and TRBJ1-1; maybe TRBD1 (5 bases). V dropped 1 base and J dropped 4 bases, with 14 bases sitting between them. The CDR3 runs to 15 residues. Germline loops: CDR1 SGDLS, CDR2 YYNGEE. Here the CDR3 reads CASSVLGGMFTEAFF. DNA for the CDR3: TGTGCCAGCAGCGTATTGGGGGGTATGTTCACTGAAGCTTTCTTT. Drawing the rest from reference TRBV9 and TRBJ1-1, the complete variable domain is DSGVTQTPKHLITATGQRVTLRCSPRSGDLSVYWYQQSLDQGLQFLIQYYNGEERAKGNILERFSAQQFPDLHSELNLSSLELGDSALYFCASSVLGGMFTEAFFGQGTRLTVV.

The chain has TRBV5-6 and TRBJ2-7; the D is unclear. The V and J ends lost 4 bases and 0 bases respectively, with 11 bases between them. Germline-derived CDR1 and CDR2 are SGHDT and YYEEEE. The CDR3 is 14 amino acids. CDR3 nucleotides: TGTGCCAGCAGCCTTGTCCCGAGCTCCTACGAGCAGTACTTC. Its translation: CASSLVPSSYEQYF. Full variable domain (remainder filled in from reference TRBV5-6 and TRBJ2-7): DAGVTQSPTHLIKTRGQQVTLRCSPKSGHDTVSWYQQALGQGPQFIFQYYEEEERQRGNFPDRFSGHQFPNYSSELNVNALLLGDSALYLCASSLVPSSYEQYFGPGTRLTVT.

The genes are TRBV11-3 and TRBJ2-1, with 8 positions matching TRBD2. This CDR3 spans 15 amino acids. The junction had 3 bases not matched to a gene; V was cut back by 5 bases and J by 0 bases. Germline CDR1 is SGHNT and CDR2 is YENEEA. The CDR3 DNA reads TGTGCCAGCAGCCCGGGGGGGCTCTCCTACAATGAGCAGTTCTTC. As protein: CASSPGGLSYNEQFF.

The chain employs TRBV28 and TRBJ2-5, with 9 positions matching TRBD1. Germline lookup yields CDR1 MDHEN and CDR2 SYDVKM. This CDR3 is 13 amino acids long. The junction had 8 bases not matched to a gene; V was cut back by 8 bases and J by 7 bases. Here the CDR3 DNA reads TGTGCCAGCCGTACAGGGGGCGCGGGGACCCAGTACTTC. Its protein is CASRTGGAGTQYF.

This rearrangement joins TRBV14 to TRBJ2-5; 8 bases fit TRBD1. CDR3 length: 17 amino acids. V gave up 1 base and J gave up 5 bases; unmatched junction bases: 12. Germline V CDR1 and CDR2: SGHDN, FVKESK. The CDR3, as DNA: TGTGCCAGCAGCCAAGCCTTTGGACAGGGTATGGATGAGACCCAGTACTTC. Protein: CASSQAFGQGMDETQYF.

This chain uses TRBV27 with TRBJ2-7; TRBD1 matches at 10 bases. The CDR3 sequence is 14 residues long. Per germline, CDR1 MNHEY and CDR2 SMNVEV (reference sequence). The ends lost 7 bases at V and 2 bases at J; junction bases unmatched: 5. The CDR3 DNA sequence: TGTGCCAGCAAATGGACAGGGGGGGCCTACGAGCAGTACTTC. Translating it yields CASKWTGGAYEQYF.

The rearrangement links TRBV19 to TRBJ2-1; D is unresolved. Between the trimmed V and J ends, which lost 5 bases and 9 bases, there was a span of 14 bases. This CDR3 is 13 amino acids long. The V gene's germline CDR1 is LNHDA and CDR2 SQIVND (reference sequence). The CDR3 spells CASSALAAAEQFF. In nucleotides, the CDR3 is TGTGCCAGTAGTGCCCTCGCTGCGGCTGAGCAGTTCTTC. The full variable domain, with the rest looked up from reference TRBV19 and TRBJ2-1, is DGGITQSPKYLFRKEGQNVTLSCEQNLNHDAMYWYRQDPGQGLRLIYYSQIVNDFQKGDIAEGYSVSREKKESFPLTVTSAQKNPTAFYLCASSALAAAEQFFGPGTRLTVL.

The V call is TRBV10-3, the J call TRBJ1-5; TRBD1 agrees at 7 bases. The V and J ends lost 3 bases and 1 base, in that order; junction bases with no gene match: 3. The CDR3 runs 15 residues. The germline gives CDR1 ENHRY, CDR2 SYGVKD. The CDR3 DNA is TGTGCCATCAGTGAAGGGGGACAGAGCAATCAGCCCCAGCATTTT. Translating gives CAISEGGQSNQPQHF.

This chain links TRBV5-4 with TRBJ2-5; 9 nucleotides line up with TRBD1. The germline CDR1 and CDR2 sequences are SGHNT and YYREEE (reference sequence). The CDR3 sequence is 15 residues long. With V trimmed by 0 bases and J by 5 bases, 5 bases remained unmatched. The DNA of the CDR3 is TGTGCCAGCAGCTTGGGGGACAGGGATTCCGAGACCCAGTACTTC. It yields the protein CASSLGDRDSETQYF.

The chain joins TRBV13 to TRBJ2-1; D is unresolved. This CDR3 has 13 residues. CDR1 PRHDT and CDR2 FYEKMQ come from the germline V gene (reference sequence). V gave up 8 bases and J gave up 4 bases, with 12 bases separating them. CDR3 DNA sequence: TGTGCCAGCGGCGAGGAGCGATACAATGAGCAGTTCTTC. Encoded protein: CASGEERYNEQFF.

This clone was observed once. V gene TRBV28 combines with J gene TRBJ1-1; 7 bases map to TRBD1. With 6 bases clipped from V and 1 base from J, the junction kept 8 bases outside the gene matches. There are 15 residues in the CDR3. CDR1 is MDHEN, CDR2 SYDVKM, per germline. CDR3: CASSHKGQPNTEAFF. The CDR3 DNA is TGTGCCAGCAGCCATAAGGGACAGCCGAACACTGAAGCTTTCTTT.

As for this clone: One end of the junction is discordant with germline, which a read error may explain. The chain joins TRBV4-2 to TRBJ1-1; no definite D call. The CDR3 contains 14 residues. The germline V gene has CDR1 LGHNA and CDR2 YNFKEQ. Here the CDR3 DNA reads TGTGCCAGCAGCCAAGATCAAGAGAACCCTGAAGCTTTCTTT. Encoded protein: CASSQDQENPEAFF.

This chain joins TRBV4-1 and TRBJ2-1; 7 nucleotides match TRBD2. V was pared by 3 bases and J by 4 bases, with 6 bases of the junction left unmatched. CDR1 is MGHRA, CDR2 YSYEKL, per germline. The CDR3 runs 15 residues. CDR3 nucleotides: TGCGCCAGCAGCCAGTCTAGCGGCCAGTACAATGAGCAGTTCTTC. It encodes CASSQSSGQYNEQFF.

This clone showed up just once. CDR3: CASSLTGSGDTQYF. Written as DNA, the CDR3 is TGTGCCAGCAGCTTAACCGGGAGTGGAGATACGCAGTATTTT. The chain joins TRBV13 to TRBJ2-3, with D possibly matching TRBD2 (6 bases). Germline V gene sequence: CDR1 PRHDT, CDR2 FYEKMQ (reference sequence). The CDR3 runs 14 residues. Trimming stripped 2 bases from V and 5 bases from J, with 11 bases between.

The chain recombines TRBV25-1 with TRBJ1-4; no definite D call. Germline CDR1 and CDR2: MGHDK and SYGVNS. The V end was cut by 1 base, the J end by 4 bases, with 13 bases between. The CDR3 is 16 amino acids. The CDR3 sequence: CASSEWQVGGNEKLFF. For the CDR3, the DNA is TGTGCCAGCAGTGAATGGCAGGTCGGAGGTAATGAAAAACTGTTTTTT.

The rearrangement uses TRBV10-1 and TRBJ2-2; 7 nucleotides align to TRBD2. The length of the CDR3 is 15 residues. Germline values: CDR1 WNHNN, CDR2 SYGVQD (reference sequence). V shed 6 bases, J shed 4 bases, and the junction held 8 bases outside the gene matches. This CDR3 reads CASSRGSGRTGELFF. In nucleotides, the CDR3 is TGCGCCAGCAGCCGCGGGAGTGGTCGCACCGGGGAGCTGTTTTTT.

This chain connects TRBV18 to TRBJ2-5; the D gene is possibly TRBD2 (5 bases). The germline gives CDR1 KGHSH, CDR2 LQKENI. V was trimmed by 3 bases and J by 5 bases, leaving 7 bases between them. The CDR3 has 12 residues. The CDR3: CASSPQRETQYF. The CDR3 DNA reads TGTGCCAGCTCACCTCAGCGGGAGACCCAGTACTTC.

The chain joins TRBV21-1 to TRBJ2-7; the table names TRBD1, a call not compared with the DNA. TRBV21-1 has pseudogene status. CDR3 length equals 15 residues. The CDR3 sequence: CASRRAQGWLYEQYF. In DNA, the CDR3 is TGTGCCAGCAGGAGGGCACAGGGTTGGCTCTACGAGCAGTACTTC.

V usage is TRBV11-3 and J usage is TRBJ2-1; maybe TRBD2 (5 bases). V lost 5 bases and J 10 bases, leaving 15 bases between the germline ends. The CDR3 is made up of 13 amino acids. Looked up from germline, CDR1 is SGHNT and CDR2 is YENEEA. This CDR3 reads CASSPPGVGEQFF. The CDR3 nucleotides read TGTGCCAGCAGCCCCCCCGGGGTAGGGGAGCAGTTCTTC. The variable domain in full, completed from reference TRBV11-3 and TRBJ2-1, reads EAGVVQSPRYKIIEKKQPVAFWCNPISGHNTLYWYLQNLGQGPELLIRYENEEAVDDSQLPKDRFSAERLKGVDSTLKIQPAELGDSAVYLCASSPPGVGEQFFGPGTRLTVL.

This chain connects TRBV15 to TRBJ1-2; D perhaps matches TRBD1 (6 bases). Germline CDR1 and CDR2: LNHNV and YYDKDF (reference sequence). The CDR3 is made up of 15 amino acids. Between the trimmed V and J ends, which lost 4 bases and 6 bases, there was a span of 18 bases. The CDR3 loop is CATSKTIQGAHGYTF. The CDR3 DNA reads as TGTGCCACCAGCAAAACAATACAGGGAGCCCATGGCTACACCTTC.

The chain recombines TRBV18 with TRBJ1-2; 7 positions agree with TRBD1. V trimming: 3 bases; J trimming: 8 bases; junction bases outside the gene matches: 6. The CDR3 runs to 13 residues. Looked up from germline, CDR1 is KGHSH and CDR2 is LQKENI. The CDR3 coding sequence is TGTGCCAGCTCACCCCCAACAGGGGTCGGCTACACCTTC. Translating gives CASSPPTGVGYTF.